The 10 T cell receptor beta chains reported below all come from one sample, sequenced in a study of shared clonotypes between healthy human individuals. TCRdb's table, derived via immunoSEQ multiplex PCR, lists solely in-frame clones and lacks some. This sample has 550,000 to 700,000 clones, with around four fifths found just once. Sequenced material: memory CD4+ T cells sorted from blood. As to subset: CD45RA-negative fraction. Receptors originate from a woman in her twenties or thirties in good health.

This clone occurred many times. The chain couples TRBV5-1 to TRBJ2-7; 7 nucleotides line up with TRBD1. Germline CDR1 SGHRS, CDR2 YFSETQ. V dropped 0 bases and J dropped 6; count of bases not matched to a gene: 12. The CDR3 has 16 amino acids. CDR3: CASSLASGTVAREQYF. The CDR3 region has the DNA TGCGCCAGCAGCTTGGCTTCAGGGACAGTAGCTCGCGAGCAGTACTTC.

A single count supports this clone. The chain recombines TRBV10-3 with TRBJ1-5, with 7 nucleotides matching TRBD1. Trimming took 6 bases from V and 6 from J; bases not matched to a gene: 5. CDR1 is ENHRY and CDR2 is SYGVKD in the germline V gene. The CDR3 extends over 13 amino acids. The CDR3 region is CAISLRGFQPQHF. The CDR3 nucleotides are TGTGCCATCAGCCTCAGGGGGTTTCAGCCCCAGCATTTT.

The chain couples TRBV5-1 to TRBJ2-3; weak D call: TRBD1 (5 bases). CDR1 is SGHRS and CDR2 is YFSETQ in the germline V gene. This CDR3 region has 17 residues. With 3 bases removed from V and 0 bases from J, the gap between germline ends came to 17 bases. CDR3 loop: CASSYTTGYASTDTQYF. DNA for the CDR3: TGCGCCAGCAGCTACACTACAGGCTATGCCAGCACAGATACGCAGTATTTT.

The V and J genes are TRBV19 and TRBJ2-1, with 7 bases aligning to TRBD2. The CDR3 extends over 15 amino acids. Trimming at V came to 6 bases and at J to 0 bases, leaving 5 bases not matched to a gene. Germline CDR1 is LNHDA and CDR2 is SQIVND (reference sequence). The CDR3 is CASRSGASSYNEQFF. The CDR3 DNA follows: TGTGCCAGTAGGAGCGGGGCTAGCTCCTACAATGAGCAGTTCTTC.

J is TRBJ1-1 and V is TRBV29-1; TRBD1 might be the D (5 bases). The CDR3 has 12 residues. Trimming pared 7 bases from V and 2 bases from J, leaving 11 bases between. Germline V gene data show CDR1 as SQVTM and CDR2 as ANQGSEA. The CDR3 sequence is CSGDRSNTEAFF. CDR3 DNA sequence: TGCAGCGGTGACAGATCTAACACTGAAGCTTTCTTT.

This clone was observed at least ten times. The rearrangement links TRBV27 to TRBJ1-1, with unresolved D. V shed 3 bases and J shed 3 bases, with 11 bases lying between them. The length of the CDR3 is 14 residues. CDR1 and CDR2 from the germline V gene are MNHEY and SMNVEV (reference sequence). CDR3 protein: CASSFWGGDTEAFF. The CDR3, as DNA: TGTGCCAGCAGTTTCTGGGGTGGCGACACTGAAGCTTTCTTT.

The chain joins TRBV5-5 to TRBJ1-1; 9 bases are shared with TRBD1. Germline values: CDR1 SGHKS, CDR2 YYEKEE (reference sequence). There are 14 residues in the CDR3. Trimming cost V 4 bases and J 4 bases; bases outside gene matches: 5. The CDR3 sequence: CASSRDRASTEAFF. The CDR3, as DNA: TGTGCCAGCAGCAGGGACAGGGCTAGCACTGAAGCTTTCTTT.

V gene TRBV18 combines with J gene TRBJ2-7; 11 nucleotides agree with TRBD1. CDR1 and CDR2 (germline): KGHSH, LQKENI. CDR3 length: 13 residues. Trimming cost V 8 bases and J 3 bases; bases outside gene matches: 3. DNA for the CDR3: TGTGCCAGCGGACAGGGGGCATTCTACGAGCAGTACTTC. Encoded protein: CASGQGAFYEQYF. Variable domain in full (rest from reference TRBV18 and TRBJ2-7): NAGVMQNPRHLVRRRGQEARLRCSPMKGHSHVYWYRQLPEEGLKFMVYLQKENIIDESGMPKERFSAEFPKEGPSILRIQQVVRGDSAAYFCASGQGAFYEQYFGPGTRLTVT.

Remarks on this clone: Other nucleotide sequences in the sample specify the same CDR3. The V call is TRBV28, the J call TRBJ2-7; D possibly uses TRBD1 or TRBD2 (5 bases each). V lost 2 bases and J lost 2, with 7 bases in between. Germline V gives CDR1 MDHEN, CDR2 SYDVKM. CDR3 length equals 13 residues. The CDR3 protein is CASSLRGPYEQYF. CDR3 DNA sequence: TGTGCCAGCAGTTTAAGGGGACCCTACGAGCAGTACTTC.

CDR3 coding DNA: TGTGCCAGCAGCTTAGACTCAGGGGGTCTTGACAATGAGCAGTTCTTC. It yields the protein CASSLDSGGLDNEQFF. The chain links TRBV7-9 to TRBJ2-1, with 7 bases fitting TRBD1. CDR3 size: 16 residues. CDR1 is SEHNR, CDR2 FQNEAQ, per germline (reference sequence). Trimming took 1 base from V and 5 from J; bases not matched to a gene: 8. Looking up the rest from reference TRBV7-9 and TRBJ2-1 gives the full variable domain: DTGVSQNPRHKITKRGQNVTFRCDPISEHNRLYWYRQTLGQGPEFLTYFQNEAQLEKSRLLSDRFSAERPKGSFSTLEIQRTEQGDSAMYLCASSLDSGGLDNEQFFGPGTRLTVL.